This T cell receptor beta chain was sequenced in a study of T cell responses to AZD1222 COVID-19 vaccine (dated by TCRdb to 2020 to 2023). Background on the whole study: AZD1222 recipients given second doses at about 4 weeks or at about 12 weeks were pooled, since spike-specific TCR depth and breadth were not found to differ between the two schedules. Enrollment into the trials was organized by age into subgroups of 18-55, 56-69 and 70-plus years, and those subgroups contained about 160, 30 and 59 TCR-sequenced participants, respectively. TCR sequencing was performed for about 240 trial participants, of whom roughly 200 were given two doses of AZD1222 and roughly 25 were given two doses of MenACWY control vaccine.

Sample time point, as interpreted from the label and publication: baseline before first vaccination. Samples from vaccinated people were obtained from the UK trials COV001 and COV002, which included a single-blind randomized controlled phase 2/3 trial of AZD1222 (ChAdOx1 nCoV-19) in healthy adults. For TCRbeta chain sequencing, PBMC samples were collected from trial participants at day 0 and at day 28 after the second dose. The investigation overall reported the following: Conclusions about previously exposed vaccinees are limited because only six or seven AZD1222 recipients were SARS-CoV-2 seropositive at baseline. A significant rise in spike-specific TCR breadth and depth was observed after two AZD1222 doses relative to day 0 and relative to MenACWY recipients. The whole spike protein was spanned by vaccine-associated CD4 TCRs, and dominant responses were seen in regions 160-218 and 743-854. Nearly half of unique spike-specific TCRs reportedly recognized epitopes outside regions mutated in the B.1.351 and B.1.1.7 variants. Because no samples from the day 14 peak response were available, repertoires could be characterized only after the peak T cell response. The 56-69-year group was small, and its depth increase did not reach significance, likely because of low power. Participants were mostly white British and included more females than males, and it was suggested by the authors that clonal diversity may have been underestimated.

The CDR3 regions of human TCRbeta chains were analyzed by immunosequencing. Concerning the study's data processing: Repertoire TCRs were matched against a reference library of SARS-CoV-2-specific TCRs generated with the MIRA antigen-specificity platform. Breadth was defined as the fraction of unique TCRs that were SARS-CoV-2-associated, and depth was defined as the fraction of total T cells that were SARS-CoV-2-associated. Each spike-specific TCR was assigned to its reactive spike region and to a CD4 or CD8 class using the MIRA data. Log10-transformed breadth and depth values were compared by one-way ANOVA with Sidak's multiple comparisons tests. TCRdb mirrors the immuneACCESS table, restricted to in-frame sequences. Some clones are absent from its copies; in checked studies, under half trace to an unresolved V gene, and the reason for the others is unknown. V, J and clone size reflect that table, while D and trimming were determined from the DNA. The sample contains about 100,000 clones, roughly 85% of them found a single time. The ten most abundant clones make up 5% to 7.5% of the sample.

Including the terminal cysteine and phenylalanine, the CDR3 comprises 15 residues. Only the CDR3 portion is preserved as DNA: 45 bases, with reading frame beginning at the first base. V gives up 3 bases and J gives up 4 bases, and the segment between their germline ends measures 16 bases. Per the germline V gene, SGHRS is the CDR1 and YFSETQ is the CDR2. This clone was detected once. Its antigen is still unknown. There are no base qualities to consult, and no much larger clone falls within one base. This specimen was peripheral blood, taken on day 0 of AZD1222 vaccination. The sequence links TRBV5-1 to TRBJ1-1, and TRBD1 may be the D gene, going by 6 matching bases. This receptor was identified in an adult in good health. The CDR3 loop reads CASSSGDTLVTEAFF. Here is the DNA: TGCGCCAGCAGCTCGGGGGACACCCTCGTCACTGAAGCTTTCTTT.